The 10 T cell receptor beta chains given below trace back to one sample, sequenced in a study of blood T cell repertoires in COVID-19. Measured with immunoSEQ multiplex PCR; TCRdb has only the in-frame clones, and not every one. Altogether 110,000 or so clones are present, over 70% being singletons, with the ten largest covering roughly 1.4%. Sequences were obtained from peripheral blood. These receptors were obtained from a man between 45 and 60 years old with acute or convalescent COVID-19.

The chain has TRBV3-1 (or the pseudogene TRBV3-2) and TRBJ1-1, with no clear D. This CDR3 has 17 residues. Germline values: CDR1 LGHDT, CDR2 YNNKEL (reference sequence). Trimming left V 0 bases short and J 1 base short, with 15 bases between. This chain's CDR3 is CASSQDTSRMGNTEAFF. CDR3 DNA sequence: TGTGCCAGCAGCCAAGATACCTCTAGAATGGGGAACACTGAAGCTTTCTTT.

The chain links TRBV12-5 to TRBJ1-6; TRBD1 might be the D (6 bases). The germline V gene encodes CDR1 LGHNT and CDR2 FRNRAP. Trimming cost V 0 bases and J 2 bases, with 17 bases left between them. The CDR3 spans 19 residues. The CDR3 protein is CASGLVPGQNYPYNSPLHF. DNA of the CDR3: TGTGCTAGTGGTTTGGTACCGGGACAAAATTACCCCTATAATTCACCCCTCCACTTT.

V usage is TRBV9 and J usage is TRBJ1-1; TRBD1 might be the D (6 bases). CDR1 and CDR2 from the germline V gene are SGDLS and YYNGEE. The CDR3 length is 14 residues. Trimming took off 4 bases at V and 4 bases at J, with 14 bases between the two ends. The CDR3 DNA follows: TGTGCCAGCAGCCCCCGGGGAGGGGGCACTGAAGCTTTCTTT. Residues: CASSPRGGGTEAFF.

V usage is TRBV19 and J usage is TRBJ1-2, with unresolved D. Trimming took off 6 bases at V and 4 bases at J, with 12 bases between the two ends. The germline CDR1 and CDR2 sequences are LNHDA and SQIVND (reference sequence). The CDR3 consists of 13 residues. The CDR3 DNA is TGTGCCAGTAGCCCCGGCGGAATCTATGGCTACACCTTC. Translation: CASSPGGIYGYTF.

The chain is built from TRBV10-3 and TRBJ1-3; 12 nucleotides align to TRBD1. The CDR3 totals 14 residues. The V gene end was trimmed by 9 bases and the J gene end by 6 bases; junction bases not matched to a gene: 6. Per germline, CDR1 ENHRY and CDR2 SYGVKD. CDR3 nucleotide sequence: TGTGCCATGGGACAGGGGGCAAGCGAAAACACCATATATTTT. Translation gives CAMGQGASENTIYF.

Written as DNA, the CDR3 is TGTGCCAGCAGCTTGGGACCGCGGGGGGCGGACTATGGCTACACCTTC. Amino acid sequence: CASSLGPRGADYGYTF. The genes are TRBV7-3 and TRBJ1-2; D may be TRBD1 (6 bases). Trimming pared 3 bases from V and 3 bases from J, leaving 17 bases between. The CDR3 is made up of 16 amino acids. Looked up from germline, CDR1 is SGHTA and CDR2 is FQGTGA.

The genes are TRBV11-2 and TRBJ1-6; 7 bases map to TRBD1. The germline gives CDR1 SGHAT, CDR2 FQNNGV. The CDR3 is 17 amino acids. Unmatched junction bases numbered 3, after V lost 1 base and J lost 0 bases. CDR3 residues: CASSLADRSSYNSPLHF. The DNA of the CDR3 is TGTGCCAGCAGCTTAGCGGACAGGAGCTCCTATAATTCACCCCTCCACTTT.

The V gene is TRBV18, the J gene TRBJ2-3; 9 bases match TRBD2. Germline CDR1 is KGHSH and CDR2 is LQKENI. The CDR3 consists of 17 residues. V was clipped by 2 bases and J by 7 bases; unmatched bases: 13. The CDR3, as DNA: TGTGCCAGCTCACCAAACTTAGCGGGGGCTGGGGAGCATACGCAGTATTTT. Protein sequence: CASSPNLAGAGEHTQYF.

This clone was found a few times. This rearrangement joins TRBV19 to TRBJ2-2, with D unresolved. This CDR3 has 15 amino acids. Germline lookup yields CDR1 LNHDA and CDR2 SQIVND (reference sequence). V was clipped by 3 bases and J by 5 bases, with 13 bases between them. CDR3 nucleotide sequence: TGTGCCAGTAGTATGCGGCTAAGTGGGACCGGGGAGCTGTTTTTT. Protein sequence: CASSMRLSGTGELFF.

The rearrangement uses TRBV2 and TRBJ2-7; 9 bases match TRBD1. CDR1 and CDR2 from the germline V gene are SNHLY and FYNNEI. V shed 5 bases and J 7 bases; nucleotides not matched to a gene: 6. The CDR3 length is 13 residues. In DNA form, the CDR3 reads TGTGCCAGCAGTATTCTCGGGACAGGGGAGCAGTACTTC. This codes for CASSILGTGEQYF.